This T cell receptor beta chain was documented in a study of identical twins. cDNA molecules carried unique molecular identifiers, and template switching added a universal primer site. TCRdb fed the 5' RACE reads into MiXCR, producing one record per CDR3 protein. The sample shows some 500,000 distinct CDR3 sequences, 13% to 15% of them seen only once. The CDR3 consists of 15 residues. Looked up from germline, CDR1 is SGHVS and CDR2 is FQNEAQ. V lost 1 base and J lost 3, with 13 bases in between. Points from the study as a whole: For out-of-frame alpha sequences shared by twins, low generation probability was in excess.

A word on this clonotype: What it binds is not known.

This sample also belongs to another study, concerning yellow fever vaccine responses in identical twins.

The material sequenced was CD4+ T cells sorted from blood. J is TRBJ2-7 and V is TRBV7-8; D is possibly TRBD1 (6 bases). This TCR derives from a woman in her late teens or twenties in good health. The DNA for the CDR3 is TGTGCCAGCAGCTTAGATAGGGGGACGGTCTACGAGCAGTACTTC. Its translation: CASSLDRGTVYEQYF.